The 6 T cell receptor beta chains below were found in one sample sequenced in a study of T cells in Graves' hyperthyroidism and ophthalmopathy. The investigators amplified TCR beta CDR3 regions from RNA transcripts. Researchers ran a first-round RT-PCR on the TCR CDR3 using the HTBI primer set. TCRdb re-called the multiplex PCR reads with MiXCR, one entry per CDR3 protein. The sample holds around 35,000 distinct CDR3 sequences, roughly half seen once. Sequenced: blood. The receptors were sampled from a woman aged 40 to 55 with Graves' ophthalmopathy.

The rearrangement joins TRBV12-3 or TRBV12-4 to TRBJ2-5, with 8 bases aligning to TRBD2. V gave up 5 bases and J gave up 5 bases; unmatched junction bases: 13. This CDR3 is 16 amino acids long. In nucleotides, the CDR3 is TGTGCCAGCAGTGAAGCGGCGGGGGGAGGCGGGGAGACCCAGTACTTC. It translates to CASSEAAGGGGETQYF.

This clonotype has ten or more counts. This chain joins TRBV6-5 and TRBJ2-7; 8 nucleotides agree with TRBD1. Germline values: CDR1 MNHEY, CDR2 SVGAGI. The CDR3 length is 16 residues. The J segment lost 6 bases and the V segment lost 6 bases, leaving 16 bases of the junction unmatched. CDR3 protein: CASRTIVRTGYAEQYF. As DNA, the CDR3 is TGTGCCAGCAGGACCATCGTGAGGACAGGGTATGCCGAGCAGTACTTC.

The CDR3 sequence: CATSRDLGGALRESYEQYF. The CDR3 DNA follows: TGTGCCACCAGCAGAGATCTGGGGGGAGCGTTGCGGGAGTCCTACGAGCAGTACTTC. The V call is TRBV15, the J call TRBJ2-7; 7 nucleotides match TRBD2. The CDR3 totals 19 residues. V dropped 0 bases and J dropped 1; count of bases not matched to a gene: 15. Germline CDR1 and CDR2: LNHNV and YYDKDF (reference sequence).

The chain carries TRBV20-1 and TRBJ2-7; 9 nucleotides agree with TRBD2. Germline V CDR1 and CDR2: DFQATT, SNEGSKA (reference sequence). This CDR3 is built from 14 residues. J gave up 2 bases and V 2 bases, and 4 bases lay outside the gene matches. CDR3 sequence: CSARLAGSTYEQYF. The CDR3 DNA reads TGCAGTGCTAGACTAGCGGGGTCCACCTACGAGCAGTACTTC.

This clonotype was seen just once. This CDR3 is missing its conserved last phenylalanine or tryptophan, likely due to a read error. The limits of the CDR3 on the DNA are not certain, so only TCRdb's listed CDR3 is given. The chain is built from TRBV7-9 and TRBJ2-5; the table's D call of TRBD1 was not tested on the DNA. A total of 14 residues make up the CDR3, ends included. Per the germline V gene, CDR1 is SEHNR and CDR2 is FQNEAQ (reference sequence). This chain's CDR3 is CASSPRGGVQTQCL.

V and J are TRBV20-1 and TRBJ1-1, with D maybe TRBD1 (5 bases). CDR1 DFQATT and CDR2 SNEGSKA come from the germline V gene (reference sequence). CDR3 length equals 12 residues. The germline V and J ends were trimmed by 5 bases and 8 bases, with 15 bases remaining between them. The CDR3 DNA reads TGCAGTGCTCGACAGATAGGGCGGGAAGCTTTCTTT. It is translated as CSARQIGREAFF.